These 17 T cell receptor beta chains were sequenced from one sample in a study of control samples from healthy donors and cancer patients. Only in-frame clones appear in the TCRdb table, and some are missing; sequencing was by immunoSEQ multiplex PCR. The repertoire holds about 94,000 clones, with 85% to 90% as singletons. The source material was blood. These receptors originate from a woman aged 45-59 years in good health.

V is TRBV4-3 and J is TRBJ2-6; the D is unclear. Germline V CDR1 and CDR2: LGHNA, YSLEER. The germline V and J ends were trimmed by 1 base and 0 bases, with 10 bases remaining between them. The CDR3 covers 17 residues. The CDR3 protein is CASSQGLSSSGANVLTF. The CDR3 DNA reads TGCGCCAGCAGCCAAGGTCTATCCAGCTCTGGGGCCAACGTCCTGACTTTC.

The chain couples TRBV7-2 to TRBJ2-7, with TRBD2 matching 12 bases. The CDR3 loop spans 16 amino acids. V trimming: 4 bases; J trimming: 2 bases; junction bases outside the gene matches: 6. Germline loops: CDR1 SGHTA, CDR2 FQGNSA. Here the CDR3 reads CASSSKLAGGTYEQYF. For the CDR3, the DNA is TGTGCCAGCAGCTCAAAACTAGCGGGGGGAACCTACGAGCAGTACTTC.

The CDR3 DNA reads as TGCGCCAGCAGTGGACAAATATCAGATACGCAGTATTTT. Translating gives CASSGQISDTQYF. The rearrangement uses TRBV4-3 and TRBJ2-3; D possibly corresponds to TRBD1 (5 bases). Germline V gene lookup returns CDR1 LGHNA and CDR2 YSLEER. Trimming stripped 6 bases from V and 4 bases from J, with 11 bases between. The CDR3 is 13 amino acids.

This chain connects TRBV4-1 to TRBJ2-1; 8 bases agree with TRBD2. V lost 1 base and J lost 0; bases outside the gene matches: 5. CDR1 and CDR2 from the germline V gene are MGHRA and YSYEKL. This CDR3 contains 17 residues. The CDR3 protein is CASSQALLAASYNEQFF. The CDR3 coding sequence is TGCGCCAGCAGCCAAGCCTTACTAGCGGCCTCCTACAATGAGCAGTTCTTC.

The chain couples TRBV11-3 to TRBJ2-3; 13 nucleotides align to TRBD2. Looked up from germline, CDR1 is SGHNT and CDR2 is YENEEA. This CDR3 is built from 18 residues. The ends lost 2 bases at V and 0 bases at J; junction bases unmatched: 5. The CDR3 nucleotides read TGTGCCAGCAGCTTAAGGACTAGCGGGAGCGAAAGCACAGATACGCAGTATTTT. This encodes CASSLRTSGSESTDTQYF.

The V call is TRBV18, the J call TRBJ2-1; TRBD2 matches 7 bases. J gave up 4 bases and V 3 bases, and 9 bases lay outside the gene matches. Germline CDR1 reads KGHSH; CDR2 reads LQKENI. The CDR3 spans 16 residues. CDR3 sequence: CASSPPEDSGYNEQFF. The CDR3 nucleotides are TGTGCCAGCTCACCCCCCGAGGATAGCGGGTACAATGAGCAGTTCTTC.

The chain uses TRBV12-3 or TRBV12-4 and TRBJ2-7, with a tentative D call TRBD1 (5 bases). This CDR3 spans 13 amino acids. V was shortened by 5 bases and J by 5 bases, with 13 bases between the two germline ends. CDR3 coding DNA: TGTGCCAGCAGTAAGCAGGGTTTCCACGAGCAGTACTTC. Protein product: CASSKQGFHEQYF.

CDR3 coding DNA: TGTGCCAGCAGCTTAGCCGGGGTTATGAACACTGAAGCTTTCTTT. Its protein is CASSLAGVMNTEAFF. This chain links TRBV7-6 with TRBJ1-1; no definite D call. Trimming cost V 0 bases and J 0 bases, with 8 bases left between them. The CDR3 consists of 15 residues. The V gene's germline CDR1 is SGHVS and CDR2 FNYEAQ.

The CDR3: CASSFRQASNYGYTF. CDR3 nucleotides: TGTGCCAGCAGCTTCCGACAGGCATCTAACTATGGCTACACCTTC. The J gene is TRBJ1-2, the V gene TRBV6-5, with D tentatively TRBD1 (6 bases). Germline assignment: CDR1 MNHEY and CDR2 SVGAGI. There are 15 residues in the CDR3. With 6 bases removed from V and 0 bases from J, the gap between germline ends came to 14 bases.

The gene calls are TRBV11-2 and TRBJ1-1; the D is unclear. Trimming left V 3 bases short and J 3 bases short, with 2 bases between. Germline V CDR1 and CDR2: SGHAT, FQNNGV. This CDR3 has 11 amino acids. The CDR3 DNA reads TGTGCCAGCAGCTTCTACACTGAAGCTTTCTTT. It is translated as CASSFYTEAFF.

The sample holds a few counts of this clone. This rearrangement joins TRBV6-2 or TRBV6-3 to TRBJ2-2; D call uncertain. V was shortened by 5 bases and J by 0 bases, with 13 bases between the two germline ends. CDR3 size: 16 residues. The V gene's germline CDR1 is MNHEY and CDR2 SVGEGT. The CDR3 DNA is TGTGCCAGCAGTCCGAGAGGTACCGCGAACACCGGGGAGCTGTTTTTT. The encoded protein is CASSPRGTANTGELFF.

The chain links TRBV27 to TRBJ2-7; 10 positions match TRBD2. V trimming: 8 bases; J trimming: 2 bases; junction bases outside the gene matches: 3. The CDR3 sequence is 13 residues long. CDR1 and CDR2 from the germline V gene are MNHEY and SMNVEV (reference sequence). The CDR3 nucleotides are TGTGCCAGCTCTAGCGGGGGACCCTACGAGCAGTACTTC. Protein: CASSSGGPYEQYF.

This chain links TRBV7-2 with TRBJ1-5; TRBD1 aligns across 8 bases. Germline CDR1 and CDR2: SGHTA and FQGNSA. The V segment lost 5 bases and the J segment 0 bases; nucleotides outside the gene matches: 9. This CDR3 is built from 17 residues. CDR3: CASSPETGEYSNQPQHF. Here the CDR3 DNA reads TGTGCCAGCAGCCCAGAGACAGGGGAGTATAGCAATCAGCCCCAGCATTTT.

The rearrangement links TRBV12-3 or TRBV12-4 to TRBJ1-2, with 8 bases aligning to TRBD1. This CDR3 has 13 amino acids. Trimming took 6 bases from V and 7 from J; bases not matched to a gene: 7. The CDR3, as DNA: TGTGCCAGCAGCCCCACAGGGGGGTCTGGCTACACCTTC. Protein product: CASSPTGGSGYTF.

The chain employs TRBV7-8 and TRBJ1-1; maybe TRBD1 (5 bases). The CDR3 loop spans 10 amino acids. Germline-derived CDR1 and CDR2 are SGHVS and FQNEAQ. Trimming shortened V by 3 bases and J by 13 bases, and 9 bases separated the two germline ends. DNA of the CDR3: TGTGCCAGCAGCTTGGGGGAGATTTTCTTT. This codes for CASSLGEIFF.

The chain recombines TRBV4-2 with TRBJ1-4, with a weak D call TRBD1 (5 bases). CDR1 and CDR2 from the germline V gene are LGHNA and YNFKEQ. The V gene lost 0 bases and the J gene lost 7 bases, with 15 bases spanning the gap. The CDR3 contains 16 residues. This CDR3 is CASSQDPGLDTEKLFF. CDR3 in DNA: TGTGCCAGCAGCCAAGATCCGGGACTCGACACTGAAAAACTGTTTTTT.

The V and J genes are TRBV5-1 and TRBJ1-2; possible D gene TRBD1, 5 bases. CDR1 is SGHRS and CDR2 is YFSETQ in the germline V gene. The CDR3 runs to 14 residues. V lost 0 bases, J lost 0 bases, and 6 bases lay in between. This CDR3 is CASSLGTSNYGYTF. In DNA, the CDR3 is TGCGCCAGCAGCTTGGGGACATCTAACTATGGCTACACCTTC.